Listed below are T cell receptor beta chains from one sample, sequenced in a study of blood T cell repertoires in COVID-19. Clones were sequenced by immunoSEQ multiplex PCR, and TCRdb holds only the in-frame ones, with some missing. Seen here are around 330,000 clones, approximately 89% observed once, and the top ten hold 9.5%. Source material: PBMCs or T cells enriched from blood (not recorded which). The source is a woman aged 40 to 50 who had recovered from COVID-19. Each CDR3 is given with its conserved first and last residue. Each record gives: D gene, J gene, V gene, clone size, CDR3 length, CDR3 DNA, CDR3 protein. The D gene is left open where the match is weak. A row's size may be missing; if present it is once, few, many or a size class.

d_call: TRBD1
j_call: TRBJ1-4
v_call: TRBV18
clone_size: .
cdr3_length: 17
cdr3_nt: TGTGCCAGCTCACCACCGGGACAGCTTCCTGCTAATGAAAAACTGTTTTTT
cdr3_aa: CASSPPGQLPANEKLFF

d_call: .
j_call: TRBJ1-1
v_call: TRBV28
clone_size: .
cdr3_length: 13
cdr3_nt: TGTGCCAGCAGTTTTTCAGTTAACACTGAAGCTTTCTTT
cdr3_aa: CASSFSVNTEAFF

d_call: .
j_call: TRBJ2-3
v_call: TRBV5-1
clone_size: .
cdr3_length: 14
cdr3_nt: TGCGCCAGCAGCTTGCGGCGGATCACAGATACGCAGTATTTT
cdr3_aa: CASSLRRITDTQYF

d_call: .
j_call: TRBJ2-3
v_call: TRBV28
clone_size: .
cdr3_length: 14
cdr3_nt: TGTGCCAGCAGCCTCCCCGGGGACACAGATACGCAGTATTTT
cdr3_aa: CASSLPGDTDTQYF

d_call: TRBD1
j_call: TRBJ1-1
v_call: TRBV6-2/TRBV6-3
clone_size: .
cdr3_length: 13
cdr3_nt: TGTGCCAGCAGTGGGACAGGGGTGACTGAAGCTTTCTTT
cdr3_aa: CASSGTGVTEAFF

d_call: .
j_call: TRBJ1-1
v_call: TRBV19
clone_size: once
cdr3_length: 11
cdr3_nt: TGTGCCAGTAACTATGGGTTAAGAGCTTTCTTT
cdr3_aa: CASNYGLRAFF

d_call: .
j_call: TRBJ2-3
v_call: TRBV5-1
clone_size: .
cdr3_length: 13
cdr3_nt: TGCGCCAGCAGCTTGGTATTCGGAGATACGCAGTATTTT
cdr3_aa: CASSLVFGDTQYF

d_call: .
j_call: TRBJ2-1
v_call: TRBV28
clone_size: .
cdr3_length: 15
cdr3_nt: TGTGCCAGCAGCCCAGACATACCTTCCTACAATGAGCAGTTCTTC
cdr3_aa: CASSPDIPSYNEQFF

d_call: .
j_call: TRBJ2-1
v_call: TRBV29-1
clone_size: .
cdr3_length: 12
cdr3_nt: TGCAGCGTTGGCAGCACTAGGAATGAGCAGTTCTTC
cdr3_aa: CSVGSTRNEQFF

d_call: .
j_call: TRBJ1-1
v_call: TRBV6-5
clone_size: .
cdr3_length: 14
cdr3_nt: TGTGCCAGCAGGGAGGACAGTGTGAACACTGAAGCTTTCTTT
cdr3_aa: CASREDSVNTEAFF

d_call: .
j_call: TRBJ1-4
v_call: TRBV18
clone_size: .
cdr3_length: 13
cdr3_nt: TGTGCCAGCTCCCCCGGGGTTCATGAAAAACTGTTTTTT
cdr3_aa: CASSPGVHEKLFF

d_call: .
j_call: TRBJ1-3
v_call: TRBV5-1
clone_size: .
cdr3_length: 15
cdr3_nt: TGCGCCAGCAGCTTGGACAGGGCAAATCGTAACACCATATATTTT
cdr3_aa: CASSLDRANRNTIYF

d_call: TRBD2
j_call: TRBJ2-7
v_call: TRBV10-1
clone_size: .
cdr3_length: 18
cdr3_nt: TGCGCCAGCAGGAGGCATACTAGCGGGCCTACTTCTACCTACGAGCAGTACTTC
cdr3_aa: CASRRHTSGPTSTYEQYF

d_call: TRBD2
j_call: TRBJ2-2
v_call: TRBV2
clone_size: .
cdr3_length: 15
cdr3_nt: TGTGCCAGCAGTGTGGAGCGGGAAACCACCGGGGAGCTGTTTTTT
cdr3_aa: CASSVERETTGELFF

d_call: TRBD1
j_call: TRBJ2-5
v_call: TRBV7-3
clone_size: .
cdr3_length: 16
cdr3_nt: TGTGCCAGCAGCCCGGGACAGAGCCTTCGTCAAGAGACCCAGTACTTC
cdr3_aa: CASSPGQSLRQETQYF

d_call: TRBD2
j_call: TRBJ2-1
v_call: TRBV27
clone_size: .
cdr3_length: 15
cdr3_nt: TGTGCCAGCAGTTGGGCTAGCGGGGGCCGGAATGAGCAGTTCTTC
cdr3_aa: CASSWASGGRNEQFF